This T cell receptor beta chain emerged from a study of cytomegalovirus exposure and HLA in healthy donors. Study-level information: Membership in the Caucasian-associated ancestry cluster was found for around 81% of approximately 400 genotyped donors.

Trimming left V 6 bases short and J 4 bases short, with 15 bases between. CDR3 length: 15 amino acids. The germline V gene has CDR1 MRHNA and CDR2 SNTAGT. Study findings and constraints: In a later analysis, V- and J-gene trimming of beta chains associated with a DCLRE1C missense variant, replicated independently. Among donors in an Asian-associated ancestry cluster, a later analysis reportedly found fewer N-insertions than the approximately 700-donor mean.

With 60 Vbeta and 13 Jbeta primers, the PCR was carried out. TCRdb's table, derived via immunoSEQ multiplex PCR, lists solely in-frame clones and lacks some. The table records 45,000 to 60,000 clones, around 70% of them present only once. This clone showed up just once. Its antigen is unknown. The gene calls are TRBV6-4 and TRBJ1-4; D is ambiguous. The source is a man younger than 35 in good health and CMV-seronegative. Material: PBMCs. The CDR3 sequence: CASSVTDWFNEKLFF. As DNA, the CDR3 is TGTGCCAGCAGCGTGACGGACTGGTTTAATGAAAAACTGTTTTTT.